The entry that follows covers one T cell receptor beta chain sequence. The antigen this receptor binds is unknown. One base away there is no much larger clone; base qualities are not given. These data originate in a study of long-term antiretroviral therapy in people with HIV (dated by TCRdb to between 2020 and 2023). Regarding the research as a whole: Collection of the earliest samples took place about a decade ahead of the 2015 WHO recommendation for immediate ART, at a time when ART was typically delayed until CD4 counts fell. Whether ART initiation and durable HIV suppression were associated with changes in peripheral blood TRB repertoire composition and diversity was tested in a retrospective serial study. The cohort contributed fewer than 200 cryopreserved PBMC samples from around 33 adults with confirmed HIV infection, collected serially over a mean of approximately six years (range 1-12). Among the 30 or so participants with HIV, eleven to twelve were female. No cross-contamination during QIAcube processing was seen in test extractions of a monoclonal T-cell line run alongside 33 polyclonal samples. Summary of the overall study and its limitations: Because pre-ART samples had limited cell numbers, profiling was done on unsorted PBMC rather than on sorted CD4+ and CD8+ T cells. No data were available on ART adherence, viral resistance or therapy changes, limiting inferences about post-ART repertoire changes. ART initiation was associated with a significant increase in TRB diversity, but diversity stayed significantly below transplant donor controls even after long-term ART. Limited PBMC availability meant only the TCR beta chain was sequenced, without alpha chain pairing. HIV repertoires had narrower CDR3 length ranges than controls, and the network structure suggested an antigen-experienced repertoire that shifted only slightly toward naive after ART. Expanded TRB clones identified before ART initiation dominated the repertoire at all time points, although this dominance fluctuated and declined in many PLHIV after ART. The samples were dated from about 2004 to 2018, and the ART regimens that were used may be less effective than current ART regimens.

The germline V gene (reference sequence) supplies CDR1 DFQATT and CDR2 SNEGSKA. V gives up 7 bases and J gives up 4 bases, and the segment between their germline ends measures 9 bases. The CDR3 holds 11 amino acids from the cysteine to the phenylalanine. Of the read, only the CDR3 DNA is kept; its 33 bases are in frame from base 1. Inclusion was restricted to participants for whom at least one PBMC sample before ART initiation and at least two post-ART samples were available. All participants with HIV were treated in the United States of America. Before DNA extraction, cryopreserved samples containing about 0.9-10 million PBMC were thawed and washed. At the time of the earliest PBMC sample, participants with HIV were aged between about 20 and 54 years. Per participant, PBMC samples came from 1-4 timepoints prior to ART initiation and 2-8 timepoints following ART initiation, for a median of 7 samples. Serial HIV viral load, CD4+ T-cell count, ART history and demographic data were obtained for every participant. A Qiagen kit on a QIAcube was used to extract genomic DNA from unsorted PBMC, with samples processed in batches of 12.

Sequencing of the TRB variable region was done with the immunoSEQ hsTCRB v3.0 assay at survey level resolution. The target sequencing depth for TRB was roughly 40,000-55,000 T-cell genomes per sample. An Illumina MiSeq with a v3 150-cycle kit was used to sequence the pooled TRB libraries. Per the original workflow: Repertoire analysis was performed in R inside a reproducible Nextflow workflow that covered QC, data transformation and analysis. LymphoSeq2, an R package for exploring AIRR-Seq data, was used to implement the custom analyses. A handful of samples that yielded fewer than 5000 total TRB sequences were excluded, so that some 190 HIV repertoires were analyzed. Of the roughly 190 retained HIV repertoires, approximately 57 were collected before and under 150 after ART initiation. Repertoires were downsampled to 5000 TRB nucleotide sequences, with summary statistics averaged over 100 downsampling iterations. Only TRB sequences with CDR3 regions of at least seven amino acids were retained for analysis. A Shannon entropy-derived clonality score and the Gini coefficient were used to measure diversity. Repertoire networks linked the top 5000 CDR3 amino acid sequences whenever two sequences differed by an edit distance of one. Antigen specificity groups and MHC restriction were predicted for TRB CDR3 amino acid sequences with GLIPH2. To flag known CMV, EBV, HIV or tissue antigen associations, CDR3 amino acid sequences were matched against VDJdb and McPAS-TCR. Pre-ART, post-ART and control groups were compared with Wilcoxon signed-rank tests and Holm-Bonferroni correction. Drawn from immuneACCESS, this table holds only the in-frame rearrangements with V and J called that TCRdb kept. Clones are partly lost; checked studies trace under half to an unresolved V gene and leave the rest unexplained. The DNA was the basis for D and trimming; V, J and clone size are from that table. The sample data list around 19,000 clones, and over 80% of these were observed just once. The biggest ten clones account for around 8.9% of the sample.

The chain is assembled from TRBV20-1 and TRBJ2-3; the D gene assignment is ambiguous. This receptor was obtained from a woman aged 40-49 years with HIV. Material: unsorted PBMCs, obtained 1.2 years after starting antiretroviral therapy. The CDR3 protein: CSVRPADTQYF. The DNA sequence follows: TGCAGTGTTAGGCCCGCAGATACGCAGTATTTT.